These 3 T cell receptor beta chains originate from one sample sequenced in a study of cytomegalovirus exposure and HLA in healthy donors. Clones were sequenced by immunoSEQ multiplex PCR, and TCRdb holds only the in-frame ones, with some missing. The sample includes roughly 62,000 clones, about 91% of them seen just once. Sequenced input: PBMCs. These receptors originate from a woman aged 25 to 39 in good health and CMV-seronegative.

This clone was seen only once. The chain combines TRBV27 with TRBJ1-2, with D possibly TRBD1 on 6 matching bases. Germline V gene lookup returns CDR1 MNHEY and CDR2 SMNVEV (reference sequence). This CDR3 region has 14 residues. V lost 7 bases to trimming and J lost 3 bases, with 15 bases between them. The CDR3 loop reads CASKRDILHYGYTF. The DNA of the CDR3 is TGTGCCAGCAAACGGGACATTCTCCACTATGGCTACACCTTC.

The chain uses TRBV18 and TRBJ2-5, with D perhaps matching TRBD1 (6 bases). CDR3 length: 14 amino acids. Per the germline V gene, CDR1 is KGHSH and CDR2 is LQKENI. Between the trimmed V and J ends, which lost 3 bases and 1 base, there was a span of 9 bases. This CDR3 reads CASSPQDSQETQYF. For the CDR3, the DNA is TGTGCCAGCTCACCCCAGGACAGCCAAGAGACCCAGTACTTC.

This clone was detected a few times. V usage is TRBV6-5 and J usage is TRBJ2-2; 8 positions match TRBD1. Germline lookup yields CDR1 MNHEY and CDR2 SVGAGI. V was clipped by 4 bases and J by 8 bases; unmatched bases: 12. This CDR3 contains 16 residues. The CDR3 nucleotides are TGTGCCAGCAGTTGGGGTAGACAGGGGTATTTAGGGGAGCTGTTTTTT. Its protein is CASSWGRQGYLGELFF.